Listed here are 9 T cell receptor beta chains from one sample, sequenced in a study of CXCR3-negative and CXCR3-positive naive CD8 T cells. General study findings and limits: TRB CDR3 hydrophobicity was greater in CXCR3-positive naive cells than in CXCR3-negative naive cells.

Libraries of TRB cDNA were made by 5' RACE and carried UMIs. Reanalyzing the 5' RACE reads, TCRdb keeps one entry per CDR3 protein, without DNA. The sample table sets out some 85,000 distinct CDR3 sequences. These receptors have no known antigen. What was sequenced was naive CXCR3+ CD8+ T cells from blood. Subset here: CD45RO-CCR7+CD27+CD95- naive CD8+ T cells expressing CXCR3 (TNR3+). The origin of the receptors is a human donor in good health. Some clones in this sample may be carry-over from other donors' samples.

The chain couples TRBV7-2 to TRBJ1-2; TCRdb's D gene call, TRBD1, goes unchecked for lack of DNA. The germline CDR1 and CDR2 sequences are SGHTA and FQGNSA. The CDR3 consists of 13 residues. The CDR3 loop is CASSARGPSGYTF.

The chain carries TRBV5-1 and TRBJ2-1. Germline V gives CDR1 SGHRS, CDR2 YFSETQ. This CDR3 is built from 11 residues. This CDR3 is CASSLLGEQFF.

CDR3 protein: CSSSTGQGYEQYF. V gene TRBV4-1 combines with J gene TRBJ2-7; TCRdb outputs TRBD1, but without DNA this stays unchecked. This CDR3 is built from 13 residues. Germline CDR1 reads MGHRA; CDR2 reads YSYEKL.

The gene calls are TRBV20-1 and TRBJ2-7. This CDR3 is built from 13 residues. CDR1 and CDR2 (germline): DFQATT, SNEGSKA (reference sequence). The CDR3 reads CSASTENSYEQYF.

This chain links TRBV7-3 with TRBJ2-2. This CDR3 spans 13 amino acids. The V gene's germline CDR1 is SGHTA and CDR2 FQGTGA. CDR3 loop: CASSSPNTGELFF.

This chain connects TRBV14 to TRBJ2-7; there is no DNA to check the TCRdb D call of TRBD2. Germline assignment: CDR1 SGHDN and CDR2 FVKESK. The CDR3 runs 14 residues. CDR3: CASSEESGTPEQYF.

The chain couples TRBV7-7 to TRBJ2-7; TCRdb outputs TRBD2, but without DNA this stays unchecked. Germline CDR1 SSHAT, CDR2 FNYEAQ (reference sequence). CDR3 size: 14 residues. CDR3 residues: CASSANREGYEQYF. Full variable domain (missing parts from reference TRBV7-7 and TRBJ2-7): GAGVSQSPRYKVTKRGQDVTLRCDPISSHATLYWYQQALGQGPEFLTYFNYEAQPDKSGLPSDRFSAERPEGSISTLTIQRTEQRDSAMYRCASSANREGYEQYFGPGTRLTVT.

The gene calls are TRBV29-1 and TRBJ2-5; with no DNA, the TCRdb D assignment of TRBD1 cannot be verified. Germline CDR1 reads SQVTM; CDR2 reads ANQGSEA. The CDR3 totals 13 residues. The CDR3 region is CSVPGTVGETQYF.

The CDR3 is CASSIDLARMNTGELFF. The chain employs TRBV19 and TRBJ2-2. CDR1 is LNHDA and CDR2 is SQIVND in the germline V gene (reference sequence). The CDR3 is made up of 17 amino acids.